The TCR beta chain under discussion was sequenced for a study of T cells in localized non-small cell lung cancer (dated by TCRdb to 2020 to 2021). At the level of the whole study: The study analyzed T cell repertoires of roughly 220 early-stage NSCLC patients, comparing tumors and uninvolved tumor-adjacent lungs. The cohort was made up of some 240 treatment-naive NSCLC patients whose localized lung tumors had been resected. NSCLC patients had a mean age of approximately 66 years, and around 130 were male and 85 to 110 female. Study-level results and caveats: Uninvolved tumor-adjacent lung showed the highest T cell clonality, higher than tumor, which suggests more focused antigenic responses in the uninvolved tumor-adjacent lung. A median of approximately 62 of the top 100 tumor clones turned up in the paired uninvolved adjacent lung, and 25 to 30 of those clones also ranked among the top 100 of that same adjacent lung. Higher T cell density in blood was associated with longer overall survival, whereas higher clonality in adjacent lung was associated with shorter survival. Because the study design was exploratory, TCR variables were selected using unadjusted p-values without false-discovery rate correction. Because multi-region sequencing of the tumors was not done, intratumor heterogeneity could not be ruled out.

Trimming takes 1 base from V and 11 bases from J, and the germline ends sit 15 bases apart. The CDR3 holds 14 amino acids from the cysteine to the phenylalanine. The kept DNA is CDR3 alone, 42 bases in frame from the first base. CDR1 is given as MNHNS and CDR2 as SASEGT, both from the germline V gene. The immunoSEQ Assay was used to sequence TCR beta CDR3 regions from DNA. In the authors' own workflow: To compute T cell density, TCR beta template counts were normalized to usable DNA, which was estimated by amplifying housekeeping genes. Richness was estimated using the preseqR package, with extrapolation to 400,000 templates for PBMC samples and to 120,000 templates for tissue samples. Clonality was calculated as one minus Pielou's evenness. Differential abundance testing on productive amino-acid clonotypes, with a minimum total count of 5 and an alpha of 0.1, was used to identify tissue-enriched TCRs. Repertoire overlap between compartments was quantified with the Jaccard Index and Morisita Overlap Index. GLIPH clustered TCR beta CDR3s with public tetramer-defined viral CDR3s; viral motifs required at least three viral sequences plus V-gene enrichment. The immuneACCESS repertoire file appears here via TCRdb, limited to in-frame rearrangements. These files lack a portion of the clones; in checked studies, under half of the deficit traces to unresolved V genes, and the cause of the others is not known. Clone size and V and J calls were adopted from that table, with D and trimming inferred from the DNA. In all, the sample holds roughly 58,000 clones, and 81% of those were seen once. Of the sample, 4.7% is held by the ten largest clones.

About this clone itself: Its antigen specificity is not known. Qualities for individual bases were not recorded, and no much larger clone is one base off.

At diagnosis, tumor, uninvolved tumor-adjacent lung and peripheral blood were collected and then preserved as a mix of FFPE and fresh-frozen material. Blood samples were analyzed as peripheral blood mononuclear cells for TCR repertoire profiling. This receptor was obtained from a man aged 40 to 70 with stage II lung adenocarcinoma. In this chain, TRBV6-1 is recombined with TRBJ1-5; the D gene cannot be resolved reliably. Here the sequenced sample was PBMCs, taken before any cancer treatment. CDR3 region: CASSEVKGRVAQHF. The bases read TGTGCCAGCAGTGAAGTCAAGGGTCGGGTGGCCCAGCATTTT.